The source of this TCR beta chain is a study of monozygotic twins with inflammatory bowel disease. The germline V gene has CDR1 DFQATT and CDR2 SNEGSKA (reference sequence). The CDR3 covers 14 residues. Researchers used template switching to add UMIs featuring a 6-nucleotide sample barcode. One entry per CDR3 protein, without DNA, is what TCRdb gives after re-calling the 5' RACE reads. The ten top clones account for around 12%, within a sample of roughly 120,000 distinct CDR3 sequences. The receptor was derived from a human donor with ulcerative colitis or Crohn's disease, or a healthy co-twin of an affected twin (not recorded which). Sequenced sample: blood. The chain recombines TRBV20-1 with TRBJ2-1; TCRdb's D gene call, TRBD1, goes unchecked for lack of DNA. CDR3 amino acids: CSARLDRFMNEQFF.